This is a list of T cell receptor beta chains from one sample in a study of blood T cells in healthy people across ages. TCRdb reanalysed the 5' RACE reads using MiXCR and keeps one entry per CDR3 protein. The top ten hold 3% of the sample, which has approximately 780,000 distinct CDR3 sequences, roughly 25% seen once. These data were also filed under a second study, of T cells of mothers and their children.

Sequenced input: blood. The source is a boy aged 10-17 years in good health. The CDR3 runs from the conserved cysteine through the conserved F or W. D genes are given only for firm matches. A row's size may be missing; if present it is once, few, many or a size class.

clone_size: -
v_call: TRBV5-1
j_call: TRBJ1-2
d_call: TRBD1
cdr3_nt: TGCGCCAGCAGCTTGGGCGTGGGACAGGGCGATGGCTACACCTTC
cdr3_aa: CASSLGVGQGDGYTF

clone_size: few
v_call: TRBV3-1
j_call: TRBJ2-2
d_call: -
cdr3_nt: TGTGCCAGCAGCCCCGGGACCAGGAACACCGGGGAGCTGTTTTTT
cdr3_aa: CASSPGTRNTGELFF

clone_size: few
v_call: TRBV5-1
j_call: TRBJ2-1
d_call: TRBD2
cdr3_nt: TGCGCCAGCAGCTTGGCCCCGGGGGGGCGGAATGAGCAGTTCTTC
cdr3_aa: CASSLAPGGRNEQFF

clone_size: few
v_call: TRBV19
j_call: TRBJ1-1
d_call: -
cdr3_nt: TGTGCCAGTAGTTCAGCGTTGGGGGAATCGACTGAAGCTTTCTTT
cdr3_aa: CASSSALGESTEAFF

clone_size: few
v_call: TRBV29-1
j_call: TRBJ2-1
d_call: TRBD2
cdr3_nt: TGCAGCGTTGGCACTAGCGGGGGCCTGAATGAGCAGTTCTTC
cdr3_aa: CSVGTSGGLNEQFF

clone_size: -
v_call: TRBV2
j_call: TRBJ2-7
d_call: TRBD2
cdr3_nt: TGTGCCAGCACCACAAGCGGGGGCTACTACGAGCAGTACTTC
cdr3_aa: CASTTSGGYYEQYF

clone_size: -
v_call: TRBV27
j_call: TRBJ2-7
d_call: -
cdr3_nt: TGTGCCAGCAGTTCCGACAGGATCCACGAGCAGTACTTC
cdr3_aa: CASSSDRIHEQYF

clone_size: few
v_call: TRBV5-1
j_call: TRBJ2-7
d_call: TRBD2
cdr3_nt: TGCGCCAGCAGCTTGGCTCCAGGGACCGGGGGGGAGCAGTACTTC
cdr3_aa: CASSLAPGTGGEQYF

clone_size: -
v_call: TRBV7-9
j_call: TRBJ1-1
d_call: -
cdr3_nt: TGTGCCAGCAGCTTAAATAGCGGGAACACTGAAGCTTTCTTT
cdr3_aa: CASSLNSGNTEAFF

clone_size: -
v_call: TRBV20-1
j_call: TRBJ2-1
d_call: TRBD1
cdr3_nt: TGCAGTGCTAGACGGACAGGGTTCAATGAGCAGTTCTTC
cdr3_aa: CSARRTGFNEQFF

clone_size: once
v_call: TRBV4-2
j_call: TRBJ2-1
d_call: TRBD2
cdr3_nt: TGTGCCAGCAGCCAAGTCGGACTAGCGGGGGGTTCCTACAATGAGCAGTTCTTC
cdr3_aa: CASSQVGLAGGSYNEQFF

clone_size: -
v_call: TRBV20-1
j_call: TRBJ2-3
d_call: TRBD2
cdr3_nt: TGCAGTGCTAGAGTAGCGGGGGGCCAGAGCACAGATACGCAGTATTTT
cdr3_aa: CSARVAGGQSTDTQYF

clone_size: few
v_call: TRBV12-3/TRBV12-4
j_call: TRBJ2-5
d_call: TRBD2
cdr3_nt: TGTGCCAGCAGCCTCCCCGGGACTAGCGGGGAACTTAAAGAGACCCAGTACTTC
cdr3_aa: CASSLPGTSGELKETQYF

clone_size: few
v_call: TRBV7-3
j_call: TRBJ2-1
d_call: -
cdr3_nt: TGTGCCAGCAGCGCATCCCGGGATTCGAATGAGCAGTTCTTC
cdr3_aa: CASSASRDSNEQFF

clone_size: few
v_call: TRBV20-1
j_call: TRBJ1-2
d_call: -
cdr3_nt: TGCAGTGCTAGAGGGGGCAACTATGGCTACACCTTC
cdr3_aa: CSARGGNYGYTF

clone_size: few
v_call: TRBV6-1
j_call: TRBJ1-6
d_call: -
cdr3_nt: TGTGCCAGCAGTGAAGCGGGACCCCCACGTGGTTCACCCCTCCACTTT
cdr3_aa: CASSEAGPPRGSPLHF

clone_size: few
v_call: TRBV11-2
j_call: TRBJ1-2
d_call: TRBD1
cdr3_nt: TGTGCCAGCAGCCCGAAGACAGGGGTACTCGGCTACACCTTC
cdr3_aa: CASSPKTGVLGYTF